The 29 T cell receptor beta chains in this list originate from one sample, sequenced in a study of blood T cell repertoires in COVID-19. Sequencing used immunoSEQ multiplex PCR; TCRdb keeps in-frame clones, though not all of them. There are some 170,000 clones in the sample; roughly 85% occur only once, and around 1% lies in the top ten. Sequenced input: peripheral blood. The receptors here all came from a man between 35 and 55 years old with acute or convalescent COVID-19.

The chain combines TRBV2 with TRBJ2-7, with 7 bases matching TRBD1. V was pared by 8 bases and J by 4 bases, with 11 bases of the junction left unmatched. The germline V gene encodes CDR1 SNHLY and CDR2 FYNNEI. The CDR3 spans 14 residues. The CDR3: CASGIDRATYEQYF. CDR3 nucleotides: TGTGCCAGCGGCATCGACAGGGCTACGTACGAGCAGTACTTC.

This chain links TRBV23-1 with TRBJ2-2, with TRBD1 matching over 11 bases. TRBV23-1 is an open reading frame whose function is uncertain. With V trimmed by 2 bases and J by 3 bases, 20 bases remained unmatched. CDR3 length: 22 residues. CDR3 in amino acids: CASSQPGVGTGGQRVDTGELFF. The CDR3, as DNA: TGCGCCAGCAGTCAACCAGGGGTCGGGACAGGGGGTCAAAGGGTAGACACCGGGGAGCTGTTTTTT.

This clone showed up just a few times. The chain uses TRBV7-9 and TRBJ2-7; weak D call: TRBD1 (6 bases). Germline CDR1 reads SEHNR; CDR2 reads FQNEAQ (reference sequence). V was cut by 5 bases and J by 2 bases, with 25 bases left in between. The length of the CDR3 is 18 residues. The CDR3 coding sequence is TGTGCCAGCAGCCTGGGACACACGACCATCAAATCAACCTACGAGCAGTACTTC. Encoded protein: CASSLGHTTIKSTYEQYF.

V gene TRBV5-8 combines with J gene TRBJ1-2, with a tentative D call TRBD1 (6 bases). V was clipped by 0 bases and J by 5 bases, with 17 bases between them. The germline V gene has CDR1 SGHTS and CDR2 YDEGEE. The CDR3 spans 16 residues. DNA of the CDR3: TGTGCCAGCAGCTTGGTGAGACAGGCAGGCGGATATGGCTACACCTTC. This encodes CASSLVRQAGGYGYTF.

The chain is built from TRBV5-6 and TRBJ2-1, with 11 bases identical to TRBD2. CDR1 and CDR2 (germline): SGHDT, YYEEEE. J gave up 7 bases and V 1 base, and 13 bases lay outside the gene matches. The CDR3 runs to 18 residues. The CDR3 sequence is CASSLRRLVAGGLNEQFF. The CDR3 nucleotides are TGTGCCAGCAGCTTGCGACGCTTGGTAGCGGGGGGGTTAAATGAGCAGTTCTTC.

V is TRBV7-9 and J is TRBJ1-2, with 8 bases aligning to TRBD1. Trimming cost V 1 base and J 3 bases; bases outside gene matches: 10. Germline CDR1 SEHNR, CDR2 FQNEAQ (reference sequence). This CDR3 is built from 17 residues. The CDR3 sequence: CASSLEVRTGKDYGYTF. The CDR3 DNA reads TGTGCCAGCAGCTTAGAGGTCCGGACAGGGAAAGACTATGGCTACACCTTC.

The chain carries TRBV14 and TRBJ2-7; D remains ambiguous. The CDR3 length is 15 residues. CDR1 is SGHDN, CDR2 FVKESK, per germline. Trimming removed 4 bases at V and 2 bases at J, with 15 bases between. The CDR3 spells CASSLKVQTPYEQYF. The CDR3 DNA follows: TGTGCCAGCAGCCTAAAAGTACAGACCCCCTACGAGCAGTACTTC.

The CDR3 protein is CASSYYTTNTEAFF. The CDR3 nucleotides are TGTGCCAGCAGCTACTACACTACGAACACTGAAGCTTTCTTT. This chain uses TRBV5-6 with TRBJ1-1; D not certain. The CDR3 covers 14 residues. Trimming shortened V by 3 bases and J by 1 base, and 10 bases separated the two germline ends. The V gene's germline CDR1 is SGHDT and CDR2 YYEEEE.

V is TRBV29-1 and J is TRBJ2-3; no reliable D call. This CDR3 has 13 residues. Per germline, CDR1 SQVTM and CDR2 ANQGSEA. CDR3 in DNA: TGCAGTACTTCTAGATCTAGCACAGATACGCAGTATTTT. This encodes CSTSRSSTDTQYF.

The chain uses TRBV3-1 (or the pseudogene TRBV3-2) and TRBJ1-6; D may be TRBD1 (5 bases). The length of the CDR3 is 19 residues. V gave up 4 bases and J gave up 1 base, with 20 bases separating them. In germline, CDR1 is LGHDT, CDR2 YNNKEL (reference sequence). The CDR3 loop is CASSREGTQGRSYNSPLHF. In nucleotides, the CDR3 is TGTGCCAGCAGCCGAGAGGGCACCCAGGGAAGGTCCTATAATTCACCCCTCCACTTT.

This rearrangement joins TRBV11-2 to TRBJ2-1; 7 positions match TRBD2. CDR3 length equals 15 residues. CDR1 and CDR2 from the germline V gene are SGHAT and FQNNGV. The J segment lost 9 bases and the V segment lost 6 bases, leaving 14 bases of the junction unmatched. This chain's CDR3 is CASSPRTSERVEQFF. The CDR3 DNA is TGTGCCAGCAGTCCCAGAACTAGCGAGAGGGTTGAGCAGTTCTTC. Full variable domain (rest looked up from reference TRBV11-2 and TRBJ2-1): EAGVAQSPRYKIIEKRQSVAFWCNPISGHATLYWYQQILGQGPKLLIQFQNNGVVDDSQLPKDRFSAERLKGVDSTLKIQPAKLEDSAVYLCASSPRTSERVEQFFGPGTRLTVL.

CDR3 coding DNA: TGTGCCAGCAAGTTGACAGGGGAATTGAATACGCAGTATTTT. This sequence encodes CASKLTGELNTQYF. The chain uses TRBV2 and TRBJ2-3; 8 nucleotides match TRBD1. Per the germline V gene, CDR1 is SNHLY and CDR2 is FYNNEI. The junction had 10 bases not matched to a gene; V was cut back by 7 bases and J by 7 bases. The CDR3 has 14 amino acids.

The CDR3 reads CASSVGTGGWVEQYF. CDR3 nucleotide sequence: TGTGCCAGCAGCGTCGGGACAGGGGGCTGGGTCGAGCAGTACTTC. V usage is TRBV9 and J usage is TRBJ2-7, with TRBD1 matching over 12 bases. This CDR3 region has 15 residues. The J segment lost 6 bases and the V segment lost 2 bases, leaving 6 bases of the junction unmatched. Germline V gene sequence: CDR1 SGDLS, CDR2 YYNGEE. Combining the CDR3 with reference TRBV9 and TRBJ2-7 gives the whole variable domain DSGVTQTPKHLITATGQRVTLRCSPRSGDLSVYWYQQSLDQGLQFLIQYYNGEERAKGNILERFSAQQFPDLHSELNLSSLELGDSALYFCASSVGTGGWVEQYFGPGTRLTVT.

The chain links TRBV19 to TRBJ1-5; TRBD1 might be the D (5 bases). The germline V and J ends were trimmed by 10 bases and 2 bases, with 18 bases remaining between them. The CDR3 has 15 amino acids. CDR1 and CDR2 from the germline V gene are LNHDA and SQIVND (reference sequence). As DNA, the CDR3 is TGTGCCACCGACTTACAGGCCCGGGGCAATCAGCCCCAGCATTTT. It codes for CATDLQARGNQPQHF. The variable domain in full, completed from reference TRBV19 and TRBJ1-5, reads DGGITQSPKYLFRKEGQNVTLSCEQNLNHDAMYWYRQDPGQGLRLIYYSQIVNDFQKGDIAEGYSVSREKKESFPLTVTSAQKNPTAFYLCATDLQARGNQPQHFGDGTRLSIL.

The chain uses TRBV14 and TRBJ1-3; TRBD1 matches at 7 bases. Germline CDR1 is SGHDN and CDR2 is FVKESK. Trimming removed 4 bases from V and 2 bases from J; junction bases left unmatched: 5. CDR3 length equals 15 residues. For the CDR3, the DNA is TGTGCCAGCAGCCCACCAGGGACAGCTGGAAACACCATATATTTT. Protein product: CASSPPGTAGNTIYF.

The chain joins TRBV9 to TRBJ2-5; TRBD2 agrees at 10 bases. The CDR3 is 16 residues long. V lost 0 bases and J lost 2; bases outside the gene matches: 4. In germline, CDR1 is SGDLS, CDR2 YYNGEE. The CDR3 protein is CASSVAASGGQETQYF. DNA for the CDR3: TGTGCCAGCAGCGTAGCGGCTAGCGGGGGACAAGAGACCCAGTACTTC.

The chain carries TRBV24-1 and TRBJ1-5; D is ambiguous. Trimming removed 5 bases from V and 8 bases from J, with 18 bases in between. Looked up from germline, CDR1 is KGHDR and CDR2 is SFDVKD. CDR3 length equals 15 residues. The CDR3 is CATSVSPGSLKPQHF. CDR3 bases: TGTGCCACCAGTGTATCGCCGGGTTCTCTAAAGCCCCAGCATTTT.

The chain recombines TRBV5-1 with TRBJ2-2; 9 bases fit TRBD1. Germline CDR1 and CDR2: SGHRS and YFSETQ. V was pared by 0 bases and J by 5 bases, with 2 bases of the junction left unmatched. The CDR3 is made up of 15 amino acids. The CDR3 DNA reads as TGCGCCAGCAGCTTGGCCGGACAGGGGACCGGGGAGCTGTTTTTT. The encoded protein is CASSLAGQGTGELFF.

The chain recombines TRBV9 with TRBJ2-7, with D perhaps matching TRBD1 (6 bases). V lost 4 bases to trimming and J lost 1 base, with 12 bases between them. CDR1 and CDR2 from the germline V gene are SGDLS and YYNGEE. The CDR3 totals 14 residues. The CDR3 loop is CASSTLDRSYEQYF. CDR3 nucleotides: TGTGCCAGCAGCACCTTAGACAGGTCCTACGAGCAGTACTTC.

The rearrangement uses TRBV11-2 and TRBJ2-5; 9 positions agree with TRBD2. V was clipped by 8 bases and J by 5 bases; unmatched bases: 6. The CDR3 spans 13 residues. Germline assignment: CDR1 SGHAT and CDR2 FQNNGV. CDR3 loop: CASRTSDRETQYF. The CDR3 DNA is TGTGCCAGCCGGACTAGCGATCGGGAGACCCAGTACTTC.

CDR3 in amino acids: CASSRRGGNQPQHF. The DNA for the CDR3 is TGTGCCAGCAGCCGGCGCGGCGGCAATCAGCCCCAGCATTTT. This rearrangement joins TRBV5-6 to TRBJ1-5, with D hard to call. The CDR3 is 14 residues long. The V and J ends lost 4 bases and 2 bases respectively, with 10 bases between them. The germline CDR1 and CDR2 sequences are SGHDT and YYEEEE.

This chain uses TRBV5-1 with TRBJ2-5; tentatively, D is TRBD2 (7 bases). CDR3 length equals 15 residues. V lost 4 bases, J lost 5 bases, and 18 bases lay in between. Germline V gene lookup returns CDR1 SGHRS and CDR2 YFSETQ. The CDR3 DNA sequence: TGCGCCAGCAGCCTGGTGGGGGGGCAAGGGGAGACCCAGTACTTC. Its translation: CASSLVGGQGETQYF.

The chain links TRBV9 to TRBJ2-5; D possibly corresponds to TRBD1 (5 bases). The ends were cut back, 4 bases at V and 5 bases at J, with 12 bases in the middle. Germline assignment: CDR1 SGDLS and CDR2 YYNGEE. CDR3 length equals 13 residues. The CDR3 DNA reads as TGTGCCAGCAGCCAGGACACCTGGGAGACCCAGTACTTC. It encodes CASSQDTWETQYF.

The CDR3 coding sequence is TGTGCCAGCAGCTTGAAGGGGGGGGAGACCCAGTACTTC. Encoded protein: CASSLKGGETQYF. The chain combines TRBV5-4 with TRBJ2-5, with D possibly being TRBD2 (7 bases). The CDR3 is 13 amino acids. V gave up 1 base and J gave up 5 bases, with 9 bases separating them. Germline CDR1 reads SGHNT; CDR2 reads YYREEE (reference sequence).

V and J are TRBV5-6 and TRBJ1-1; the D gene is possibly TRBD1 (5 bases). Trimming removed 3 bases from V and 3 bases from J, with 12 bases in between. The length of the CDR3 is 14 residues. Germline V gives CDR1 SGHDT, CDR2 YYEEEE. The CDR3, as DNA: TGTGCCAGCAGCTATGGCCAGGGTGACACTGAAGCTTTCTTT. Translated, it gives CASSYGQGDTEAFF.

The V and J genes are TRBV13 and TRBJ1-1, with TRBD1 matching 8 bases. Germline-derived CDR1 and CDR2 are PRHDT and FYEKMQ (reference sequence). After removal of 5 bases from V and 3 bases from J, the junction contained 20 bases not matched to a gene. The CDR3 extends over 19 amino acids. Here the CDR3 reads CASSTYLSGRGRPDTEAFF. The CDR3 nucleotides read TGTGCCAGCAGCACCTATCTTTCGGGCAGGGGGCGGCCTGACACTGAAGCTTTCTTT.

The chain uses TRBV19 and TRBJ1-2; TRBD1 matches 9 bases. The CDR3 is 14 residues long. Losses at the gene ends were 11 bases for V and 7 bases for J; bases not matched to a gene: 14. The germline V gene has CDR1 LNHDA and CDR2 SQIVND (reference sequence). The CDR3 region is CAGGTGQGPGGYTF. The CDR3 DNA is TGTGCCGGAGGGACAGGGCAAGGCCCCGGTGGCTACACCTTC.

The chain carries TRBV9 and TRBJ2-2; D remains ambiguous. V was clipped by 0 bases and J by 6 bases, with 9 bases between them. Germline-derived CDR1 and CDR2 are SGDLS and YYNGEE. The CDR3 has 14 residues. In DNA, the CDR3 is TGTGCCAGCAGCGTAGCCCCAATGTCCGGGGAGCTGTTTTTT. Translated: CASSVAPMSGELFF.

The V and J genes are TRBV6-5 and TRBJ2-7, with 8 bases lining up with TRBD2. The V gene end was trimmed by 2 bases and the J gene end by 1 base; junction bases not matched to a gene: 4. CDR3 length: 15 residues. Germline assignment: CDR1 MNHEY and CDR2 SVGAGI. CDR3 DNA sequence: TGTGCCAGCAGTTACGCGGGGGGACCTTCCTACGAGCAGTACTTC. Its protein product is CASSYAGGPSYEQYF.